These T cell receptor beta chains were read from a single sample in a study of breast tumors, draining lymph nodes, adjacent tissues. TCRdb independently ran MiXCR on the multiplex PCR reads; one entry per CDR3 protein. The sample holds around 7,600 distinct CDR3 sequences; under 85% are singletons and the top ten take roughly 39%. Input material: tumor-adjacent breast tissue. These receptors all stem from a female donor with breast cancer. Some clones in this sample may be carry-over from other donors' samples. The CDR3 runs from the conserved cysteine through the conserved F or W. D genes are given only for firm matches. Some rows mark clone size as missing; the rest say once, few, many or name a class of expanded clone.

D gene,V gene,clone size,J gene,CDR3 protein,CDR3 DNA
TRBD2,TRBV2,NA,TRBJ2-1,CASSEASGGNYNEQFF,TGTGCCAGCAGTGAGGCTAGCGGGGGCAACTACAATGAGCAGTTCTTC
NA,TRBV7-2,NA,TRBJ2-7,CASSLSQNYEQYF,TGTGCCAGCAGCTTATCACAAAACTACGAGCAGTACTTC
NA,TRBV9,NA,TRBJ1-2,CASSVGQGDYGYTF,TGTGCCAGCAGCGTAGGGCAGGGTGACTATGGCTACACCTTC
TRBD1,TRBV10-3,medium-sized,TRBJ1-4,CATGQGNEKLFF,TGTGCCACGGGACAGGGGAATGAAAAACTGTTTTTT
NA,TRBV2,NA,TRBJ2-3,CASSEGDGISDTQYF,TGTGCCAGCAGTGAAGGGGACGGGATTTCAGATACGCAGTATTTT
TRBD1,TRBV7-9,NA,TRBJ2-7,CASSLGQGDEQYF,TGTGCCAGCAGCTTGGGACAGGGGGACGAGCAGTACTTC
NA,TRBV9,medium-sized,TRBJ1-4,CASSVDYRADEKLFF,TGTGCCAGCAGCGTAGACTACAGGGCGGATGAAAAACTGTTTTTT
TRBD1,TRBV9,NA,TRBJ2-1,CASSLRGDSGPNEQFF,TGTGCCAGCAGCCTGAGAGGGGACAGTGGCCCCAATGAGCAGTTCTTC
NA,TRBV6-1,NA,TRBJ2-7,CASSELYGFYEQYF,TGTGCCAGCAGTGAGTTGTACGGCTTCTACGAGCAGTACTTC
TRBD2,TRBV20-1,NA,TRBJ2-7,CSAPLAGSLSYEQYF,TGCAGTGCTCCTCTAGCGGGATCTCTCTCCTACGAGCAGTACTTC
TRBD2,TRBV5-1,many,TRBJ2-1,CASSSSGRGRDEQFF,TGCGCCAGCAGCTCAAGCGGGAGAGGGAGGGATGAGCAGTTCTTC
NA,TRBV2,NA,TRBJ2-7,CASSEGDTYGQYF,TGTGCCAGCAGTGAGGGGGATACCTACGGGCAGTACTTC
NA,TRBV7-2,NA,TRBJ2-7,CASSFGVLSSYEQYF,TGTGCCAGCAGCTTCGGGGTTCTAAGCTCCTACGAGCAGTACTTC
NA,TRBV6-5,NA,TRBJ2-3,CASSYSLVQDTQYF,TGTGCCAGCAGTTACTCCCTTGTGCAAGATACGCAGTATTTT
TRBD1,TRBV6-4,NA,TRBJ2-5,CASSWGQFEQETQYF,TGTGCCAGCAGCTGGGGACAGTTTGAACAAGAGACCCAGTACTTC
TRBD1,TRBV2,NA,TRBJ1-1,CASRKTGAPTEAFF,TGTGCCAGCAGGAAGACAGGGGCCCCGACTGAAGCTTTCTTT
TRBD1,TRBV7-9,large,TRBJ2-1,CASRDWGQGYNEQFF,TGTGCCAGTCGTGACTGGGGACAGGGCTACAATGAGCAGTTCTTC
NA,TRBV5-1,NA,TRBJ2-2,CASTRPGSGNTGELFF,TGCGCCAGCACCCGCCCAGGGAGTGGGAACACCGGGGAGCTGTTTTTT
NA,TRBV20-1,many,TRBJ2-4,CSARGLPRNIQYF,TGCAGTGCTAGAGGGCTACCCCGAAACATTCAGTACTTC
NA,TRBV7-2,NA,TRBJ2-7,CASSYQGPPYEQYF,TGTGCCAGCAGTTACCAGGGGCCCCCTTACGAGCAGTACTTC
NA,TRBV2,NA,TRBJ2-5,CASSASPDGETQYF,TGTGCCAGCAGTGCGAGTCCTGACGGGGAGACCCAGTACTTC
NA,TRBV15,NA,TRBJ2-2,CATSTTRTPGELFF,TGTGCCACCAGCACGACTAGGACACCCGGGGAGCTGTTTTTT
NA,TRBV2,medium-sized,TRBJ1-5,CASSDYYSNQPQHF,TGTGCCAGCAGTGATTACTATAGCAATCAGCCCCAGCATTTT
NA,TRBV24-1,NA,TRBJ2-3,CATSDLGVGGTDTQYF,TGTGCCACCAGTGATTTGGGGGTAGGGGGCACAGATACGCAGTATTTT
TRBD2,TRBV20-1,once,TRBJ2-1,CTPGLAGYNEQFF,TGCACTCCGGGACTAGCGGGGTACAATGAGCAGTTCTTC
NA,TRBV19,NA,TRBJ1-6,CASSMRDNSPLHF,TGTGCCAGTAGCATGAGGGATAATTCACCCCTCCACTTT
TRBD2,TRBV20-1,NA,TRBJ2-1,CSAREGLVTNEQFF,TGCAGTGCTAGAGAGGGACTAGTGACGAATGAGCAGTTCTTC
TRBD1,TRBV5-1,NA,TRBJ1-6,CASSLVKTGDSPLHF,TGTGCCAGCAGCTTAGTTAAGACAGGGGATTCACCCCTCCACTTT
NA,TRBV9,NA,TRBJ1-6,CASSVGRANSPLHF,TGTGCCAGCAGCGTAGGACGGGCGAATTCACCCCTCCACTTT
TRBD1,TRBV20-1,NA,TRBJ1-6,CSANRDSSSPLHF,TGCAGTGCAAACCGGGACAGTTCGTCACCCCTCCACTTT
TRBD2,TRBV7-2,NA,TRBJ2-3,CASTLKTSGPGDTQYF,TGTGCCAGCACCCTAAAGACTAGCGGACCGGGAGATACGCAGTATTTT
TRBD2,TRBV20-1,NA,TRBJ2-3,CSAQRGADTDTQYF,TGCAGTGCACAGCGGGGGGCGGACACAGATACGCAGTATTTT
NA,TRBV11-1,NA,TRBJ2-7,CASSHLASSSYEQYF,TGTGCCAGCAGCCACCTTGCGTCGAGCTCCTACGAGCAGTACTTC
TRBD1,TRBV10-3,once,TRBJ2-1,CAIGSGTAKLGEQFF,TGTGCCATCGGTTCCGGGACAGCTAAGTTGGGTGAGCAGTTCTTC
TRBD1,TRBV7-3,few,TRBJ1-6,CASSFFSTGESSPLHF,TGTGCCAGCAGCTTCTTCTCGACAGGGGAGAGCTCCCCCCTCCACTTT
TRBD1,TRBV15,medium-sized,TRBJ2-3,CATSRGRVWDSGRTDTQYF,TGTGCCACCAGCAGAGGACGGGTTTGGGACAGCGGACGTACAGATACGCAGTATTTT
TRBD1,TRBV10-3,NA,TRBJ1-6,CAISELGQGNSPLHF,TGTGCCATCAGTGAGTTGGGACAGGGAAATTCACCCCTCCACTTT
NA,TRBV20-1,NA,TRBJ2-7,CSARDVGLPSYEQYF,TGCAGTGCTAGAGATGTAGGGCTTCCCTCCTACGAGCAGTACTTC
TRBD2,TRBV29-1,NA,TRBJ2-1,CSVRLAGKSYEQFF,TGCAGCGTACGACTAGCGGGAAAGTCGTACGAACAGTTCTTC
TRBD1,TRBV9,medium-sized,TRBJ1-5,CASSGGDSTDEDQPQHF,TGTGCCAGCAGCGGAGGGGACAGTACGGATGAGGATCAGCCCCAGCATTTT
TRBD1,TRBV9,NA,TRBJ2-1,CASSPRDRVGNEQFF,TGTGCCAGCAGCCCGCGGGACAGGGTGGGCAATGAGCAGTTCTTC
NA,TRBV15,few,TRBJ2-1,CATSSGYIGTSLEQFF,TGTGCCACCAGCAGCGGATACATCGGGACATCACTTGAGCAGTTCTTC
NA,TRBV6-5,NA,TRBJ1-2,CASSSAPRNYGYTF,TGTGCCAGCAGCTCGGCTCCCAGGAACTATGGCTACACCTTC
TRBD2,TRBV20-1,NA,TRBJ2-7,CSATPGTRYYEQYF,TGCAGTGCTACCCCCGGGACTAGATACTACGAGCAGTACTTC
NA,TRBV6-1,NA,TRBJ2-7,CASSGLTKGGGEQYF,TGTGCCAGCAGTGGCCTGACAAAGGGAGGCGGCGAGCAGTACTTC
TRBD2,TRBV30,NA,TRBJ2-5,CACSGTSGQETQYF,TGTGCCTGTAGCGGGACTAGCGGTCAAGAGACCCAGTACTTC
NA,TRBV5-5,NA,TRBJ2-5,CASSLDGRQETQYF,TGTGCCAGCAGCTTAGATGGCAGGCAAGAGACCCAGTACTTC
NA,TRBV4-1,NA,TRBJ1-1,CAGSQDLYRVNTEAFF,TGCGCCGGCAGCCAAGATCTTTACAGGGTGAACACTGAAGCTTTCTTT
TRBD1,TRBV5-1,few,TRBJ2-7,CASSTSGTEYEQYF,TGCGCCAGCAGCACCTCCGGGACAGAGTACGAGCAGTACTTC
TRBD2,TRBV20-1,NA,TRBJ2-1,CSAEPLKLAGLYNEQFF,TGCAGTGCCGAACCTCTAAAACTAGCGGGACTCTACAATGAGCAGTTCTTC
TRBD2,TRBV24-1,medium-sized,TRBJ2-5,CATSETSGGAGTQYF,TGTGCCACCAGCGAGACTAGCGGGGGGGCTGGGACCCAGTACTTC